A selection of T cell receptor beta chains follows, all from one sample in a study of neurological immune-mediated disorders. MiXCR was run by TCRdb on the 5' RACE reads, yielding one entry per CDR3 protein. Of 70,000 to 75,000 distinct CDR3 sequences in the sample, roughly 13% were seen once. Material: PBMCs. These receptors were obtained from a female donor with HTLV-1-associated myelopathy (HAM/TSP). Each CDR3 is given with its conserved first and last residue. Fields, in order: D gene, V gene, J gene, clone size, CDR3 DNA, CDR3 protein. A D gene is named only where the DNA matches it firmly. Some rows mark clone size as missing; the rest say once, few, many or name a class of expanded clone.

>-|TRBV11-2|TRBJ2-7|many
TGTGCCAGCAGCTCGGGGCAGGGTTTTTCGTACGAGCAGTACTTC
CASSSGQGFSYEQYF
>-|TRBV6-4|TRBJ2-3|few
TGTGCCACCTCCGGGAGCTACACAGATACGCAGTATTTT
CATSGSYTDTQYF
>-|TRBV20-1|TRBJ2-1|many
TGCAGTGCTAGTCCTGGAGGGCAGTTCTTC
CSASPGGQFF
>-|TRBV27|TRBJ2-7|-
TGTGCCAGCAGTTTTAGCCCGGGGCGCGACGAGCAGTACTTC
CASSFSPGRDEQYF
>TRBD1|TRBV5-1|TRBJ2-7|-
TGCGCCAGCAGCAAATGGACAGGGCATAATGGGGAGCAGTACTTC
CASSKWTGHNGEQYF
>-|TRBV5-1|TRBJ2-7|many
TGCGCCAGCAGCCCCCAGGGTTCCGGAGACGAGCAGTACTTC
CASSPQGSGDEQYF
>-|TRBV9|TRBJ2-5|many
TGTGCCAGCAGCTCAGAATTAGGGGGGGGGCCCGTGACCCAGTACTTC
CASSSELGGGPVTQYF
>-|TRBV11-2|TRBJ1-4|many
TGTGCCAGCAGACCCGGACAGTTATCAGGTGAAAAACTGTTTTTT
CASRPGQLSGEKLFF
>-|TRBV29-1|TRBJ2-7|many
TGCAGCGTCCTCGTCCGGGAAACCCCCCACGAGCAGTACTTC
CSVLVRETPHEQYF
>-|TRBV5-1|TRBJ2-3|many
TGCGCCAGCACCGACAGCCCTCAGACAGATACGCAGTATTTT
CASTDSPQTDTQYF
>-|TRBV2|TRBJ1-1|few
TGTGCCAGCACCCTAGAGGGGGGGGACACTGAAGCTTTCTTT
CASTLEGGDTEAFF
>TRBD1|TRBV29-1|TRBJ2-3|many
TGCAGCGTGGGACAGGGGATCTCAGATACGCAGTATTTT
CSVGQGISDTQYF
>-|TRBV3-1|TRBJ2-2|many
TGTGCCAGCAGCTCACACGTAGCGGTGACCGGGGAGCTGTTTTTT
CASSSHVAVTGELFF
>-|TRBV4-2|TRBJ2-7|many
TGTGCCAGCAGCCAACTTGCGAGCCGGGACACACGGATCTACGAGCAGTACTTC
CASSQLASRDTRIYEQYF
>TRBD2|TRBV5-1|TRBJ2-3|many
TGCGCCAGCAGCTTGGTACTAGCGGGGGATACGCAGTATTTT
CASSLVLAGDTQYF
>-|TRBV10-2|TRBJ1-5|-
TGCGCCAGCGATAGCAGCTACAATCAGCCCCAGCATTTT
CASDSSYNQPQHF
>-|TRBV7-3|TRBJ1-5|many
TGTGCCAGCAGCTTAACTGGAGGGTCTCAGCCCCAGCATTTT
CASSLTGGSQPQHF
>-|TRBV5-1|TRBJ1-2|many
TGCGCCAGCAGCTCCCAGGGGACGAGAGCTAACTATGGCTACACCTTC
CASSSQGTRANYGYTF
>-|TRBV7-9|TRBJ1-2|-
TGTGCCAGCGGCCCCGTGACAGGAGCTACTACTAACTATGGCTACACCTTC
CASGPVTGATTNYGYTF
>TRBD1|TRBV5-1|TRBJ2-3|many
TGCGCCAGCAGCCCTCCAGGACAGGGCGGCACAGATACGCAGTATTTT
CASSPPGQGGTDTQYF
>-|TRBV5-1|TRBJ2-1|few
TGCGCCAGCAGCCACGGGACCGACAATGAGCAGTTCTTC
CASSHGTDNEQFF
>TRBD1|TRBV7-2|TRBJ2-7|few
TGTGCCAGCAGCTACGCGACAGGGGTAGACGAGCAGTACTTC
CASSYATGVDEQYF
>-|TRBV28|TRBJ2-7|many
TGTGCCAGCATCCCGGGGCAGGGTGCCTACGAGCAGTACTTC
CASIPGQGAYEQYF
>-|TRBV5-1|TRBJ2-7|many
TGCGCCAGCACCCGCCCCCCACGGGCCAGGGGAGAGACCGGCGAGCAGTACTTC
CASTRPPRARGETGEQYF
>-|TRBV3-1|TRBJ1-1|few
TGTGCCAGCAGTAAACGGGCCGACACTGAAGCTTTCTTT
CASSKRADTEAFF
>TRBD1|TRBV15|TRBJ2-2|many
TGTGCTACCAGTTCGGACAGGCTGAACACCGGGGAGCTGTTTTTT
CATSSDRLNTGELFF
>-|TRBV29-1|TRBJ2-1|-
TGCAGCGTTGTGCTAGACTACAATGAGCAGTTCTTC
CSVVLDYNEQFF
>-|TRBV11-2|TRBJ2-5|many
TGTGCCAGCAGCTCGGGGGAGACCCAGTACTTC
CASSSGETQYF
>TRBD2|TRBV28|TRBJ2-1|many
TGTGCCAGCAGTTTAAGGGCGCCGGGACTAGCGGGGGAGCGGGTGAATGAGCAGTTCTTC
CASSLRAPGLAGERVNEQFF
>-|TRBV28|TRBJ2-3|many
TGTGCCAGCAGTTTAAGAATCGCGGATACGCAGTATTTT
CASSLRIADTQYF
>-|TRBV9|TRBJ2-1|many
TGTGCCAGCAGCGTAGGCGGGGCCGGTGGTGAGCAGTTCTTC
CASSVGGAGGEQFF
>-|TRBV7-2|TRBJ2-5|many
TGTGCCAGCAGCCAAAGGCGCGGGGGCCCGGCTATTGGCCAGTACTTC
CASSQRRGGPAIGQYF
>TRBD1|TRBV5-1|TRBJ2-3|many
TGCGCCAGCAGCATACACGACAGGGGGCTCACAGATACGCAGTATTTT
CASSIHDRGLTDTQYF
>-|TRBV20-1|TRBJ2-3|few
TGCAGTGCTCCCCTTAACACGGGTTACACAGATACGCAGTATTTT
CSAPLNTGYTDTQYF
>-|TRBV4-1|TRBJ1-1|-
TGCGCCAGCAGCCAAGTCAGGGGATACACTGAAGCTTTCTTT
CASSQVRGYTEAFF
>-|TRBV4-2|TRBJ1-3|few
TGTGCCAGCAGCCAAGAGGTGGTTTACTCTGGAAACACCATATATTTT
CASSQEVVYSGNTIYF
>-|TRBV9|TRBJ2-2|-
TGTGCCATCAGCGTAGCGCCCGCGAACACCGGGGAGCTGTTTTTT
CAISVAPANTGELFF
>-|TRBV28|TRBJ2-5|many
TGTGCCAGCAGTCTCCAAGTGCCGACACACCCCCAAGAGACCCAGTACTTC
CASSLQVPTHPQETQYF
>TRBD1|TRBV4-1|TRBJ1-5|many
TGCGCCAGCAGCGGGACAGGGGGGATTGGACAGCCCCAGCATTTT
CASSGTGGIGQPQHF
>-|TRBV20-1|TRBJ2-3|-
TGCAGTGCTAGAGGTTCCAAAGGTAGTATGGATACGCAGTATTTT
CSARGSKGSMDTQYF
>-|TRBV29-1|TRBJ1-1|-
TGCAGCGGTGGGGCAGGGAACACTGAAGCTTTCTTT
CSGGAGNTEAFF
>-|TRBV5-1|TRBJ1-1|many
TGCGCCAGCAGCCCTCGGACGAACACTGAAGCTTTCTTT
CASSPRTNTEAFF
>-|TRBV5-1|TRBJ2-2|many
TGCGCCAGCAGCTTGGGCTTTGGGACTCACTACGGCGGGGAGCTGTTTTTT
CASSLGFGTHYGGELFF
>-|TRBV5-4|TRBJ2-2|-
TGTGCCAGCAGCTCGGTTGGGGGGCCCGGGGAGCTGTTTTTT
CASSSVGGPGELFF
>-|TRBV12-3/TRBV12-4|TRBJ1-1|-
TGTGCCAGCAGTTACAGGTTGTGGACAGTCGAAGCTTTCTTT
CASSYRLWTVEAFF
>-|TRBV6-5|TRBJ2-3|many
TGTGCCAGCGCGGGGAGCACAGATACGCAGTATTTT
CASAGSTDTQYF
>TRBD1|TRBV4-2|TRBJ1-1|-
TGTGCCAGCAGCCCCAGGGGGCTATCGAACACTGAAGCTTTCTTT
CASSPRGLSNTEAFF
>-|TRBV28|TRBJ1-2|many
TGTGCCAGCAGTTCTGGGGGCTGGAATTATGGCTACACCTTC
CASSSGGWNYGYTF
>TRBD2|TRBV18|TRBJ2-7|many
TGTGCCAGCCGGGCCCAGGGAGGGTCCTACGAGCAGTACTTC
CASRAQGGSYEQYF
>-|TRBV28|TRBJ1-2|many
TGTGCCAGCGGCCAAATGACTAACTATGGCTACACCTTC
CASGQMTNYGYTF
>-|TRBV27|TRBJ1-1|-
TGTGCCAGCAGTCCTGGACAGATCACTGAATCTTTCTTT
CASSPGQITESFF
>TRBD1|TRBV2|TRBJ1-2|many
TGTGCCAGCAGTCGGACAGGGGAGGCCTATGGCTACACCTTC
CASSRTGEAYGYTF